Detailed here is one TCR beta chain. Its cognate antigen has yet to be identified. No base quality values were provided; no much bigger clone lies one nucleotide off. TCRbeta CDR3 regions were sequenced with the immunoSEQ Assay. After extraction, genomic DNA underwent amplification by bias-controlled multiplex PCR, followed by high-throughput sequencing. The published analysis was carried out like this. To quantify the absolute abundance of each unique TCRbeta CDR3 region, sequences were collapsed and filtered. T cell fraction was estimated by normalizing TCRbeta template counts to usable DNA, with usable DNA measured through amplification of reference genes found in all nucleated cells. Repertoire TCRs were annotated as SARS-CoV-2-specific when V gene, CDR3 amino acid sequence and J gene were exactly matched to a known reactive TCR set. The reference SARS-CoV-2 TCR set was derived from MIRA and filtered for enrichment in COVID-19-positive ImmuneCODE repertoires, a step that removed public or cross-reactive TCRs. Using the MIRA antigens, annotated TCRs were further analysed by specific ORF or by position within an ORF. Depth was the summed frequency of annotated unique rearrangements, while breadth was defined as annotated unique rearrangements over total unique productive rearrangements. TCR breadth was compared between groups using two-sided Wilcoxon rank-sum tests. What TCRdb holds here is the immuneACCESS table cut down to in-frame rearrangements. Part of the clones is not present; checked against another copy, under half of the missing clones reflect an unresolved V gene, and the others are unexplained. The V and J calls and clone size are taken from that table; D and trimming were inferred from the DNA. This sample is represented by a few hundred thousand clones; 90% of them were singletons. The ten largest account for 12% of the sample.

These data are taken from a study of Ad26.COV2.S vaccination and SARS-CoV-2 variants (TCRdb year 2021). In terms of the full investigation: Donors in the vaccine arm were drawn from COV1001, a phase I-IIa trial of Ad26.COV2.S in healthy adults that was multicentre, randomized, double-blind and placebo-controlled. Dosing of Ad26.COV2.S was intramuscular, at either 5x10^10 or 1x10^11 viral particles, delivered as one shot or as two shots spaced 56 days apart. TCRbeta repertoire sequencing was used to assess the specificity and breadth of SARS-CoV-2-reactive T cell receptors after Ad26.COV2.S vaccination. A total of about 30 samples were included in the TCR-sequenced set, comprising some 20 Ad26.COV2.S vaccine recipients, 5 placebo recipients and 8 SARS-CoV-2 convalescent individuals. Trial participants were randomized into five groups of five, in which low-dose or high-dose Ad26.COV2.S was given once or twice, or placebo was given on both occasions. Throughout the experiments and outcome assessment, investigators stayed blinded to trial group allocation. The research as a whole found: After vaccination, spike-specific CD8+ and CD4+ T cell responses were reported to show substantial breadth. Vaccine and placebo recipients had comparable non-spike TCR breadth, which fits with the vaccine containing only spike. Higher spike-specific TCR breadth was observed in Ad26.COV2.S recipients than in placebo recipients (P = 0.0014). It was noted by the authors that total T cell responses may have been underestimated by the TCR breadth and depth analyses. The study lacked the statistical power to compare responses across vaccine doses or regimens.

From cysteine to phenylalanine, the CDR3 is 14 amino acids long. Only CDR3 DNA is held: 42 bases, read in frame from base 1. The germline V gene (reference sequence) supplies CDR1 SGHNT and CDR2 YYREEE. Trimming accounts for 0 bases at V and 9 bases at J, while the number of junction bases matched to no gene is 4. The treatment or condition label, as the study defines it: roughly 18 received Ad26.COV2.S at low or high dose, single or two shots; a few received placebo; per-sample allocation not given. Repertoires of vaccine and placebo recipients were sequenced from samples taken on day 63 after the first injection. Between 29 July and 7 August 2020, Cohort 1b enrolled 20 to 30 adults aged 18-55 years at one site in Boston, USA. As a vaccine, Ad26.COV2.S was a replication-incompetent adenovirus type 26 vector that expressed a prefusion-stabilized SARS-CoV-2 spike protein derived from the original Wuhan strain.

The TCR sequence derives from a person between 18 and 59 years old who received the Ad26.COV2.S COVID-19 vaccine or a placebo. The V gene is TRBV5-4 and the J gene is TRBJ2-1, with 9 bases in between that match TRBD2. Sequencing used peripheral blood, obtained in a trial of Ad26.COV2.S vaccine versus placebo. The DNA sequence is as follows: TGTGCCAGCAGCTTGGAAGGACTAGCGAGTGAGCAGTTCTTC. It specifies CASSLEGLASEQFF.